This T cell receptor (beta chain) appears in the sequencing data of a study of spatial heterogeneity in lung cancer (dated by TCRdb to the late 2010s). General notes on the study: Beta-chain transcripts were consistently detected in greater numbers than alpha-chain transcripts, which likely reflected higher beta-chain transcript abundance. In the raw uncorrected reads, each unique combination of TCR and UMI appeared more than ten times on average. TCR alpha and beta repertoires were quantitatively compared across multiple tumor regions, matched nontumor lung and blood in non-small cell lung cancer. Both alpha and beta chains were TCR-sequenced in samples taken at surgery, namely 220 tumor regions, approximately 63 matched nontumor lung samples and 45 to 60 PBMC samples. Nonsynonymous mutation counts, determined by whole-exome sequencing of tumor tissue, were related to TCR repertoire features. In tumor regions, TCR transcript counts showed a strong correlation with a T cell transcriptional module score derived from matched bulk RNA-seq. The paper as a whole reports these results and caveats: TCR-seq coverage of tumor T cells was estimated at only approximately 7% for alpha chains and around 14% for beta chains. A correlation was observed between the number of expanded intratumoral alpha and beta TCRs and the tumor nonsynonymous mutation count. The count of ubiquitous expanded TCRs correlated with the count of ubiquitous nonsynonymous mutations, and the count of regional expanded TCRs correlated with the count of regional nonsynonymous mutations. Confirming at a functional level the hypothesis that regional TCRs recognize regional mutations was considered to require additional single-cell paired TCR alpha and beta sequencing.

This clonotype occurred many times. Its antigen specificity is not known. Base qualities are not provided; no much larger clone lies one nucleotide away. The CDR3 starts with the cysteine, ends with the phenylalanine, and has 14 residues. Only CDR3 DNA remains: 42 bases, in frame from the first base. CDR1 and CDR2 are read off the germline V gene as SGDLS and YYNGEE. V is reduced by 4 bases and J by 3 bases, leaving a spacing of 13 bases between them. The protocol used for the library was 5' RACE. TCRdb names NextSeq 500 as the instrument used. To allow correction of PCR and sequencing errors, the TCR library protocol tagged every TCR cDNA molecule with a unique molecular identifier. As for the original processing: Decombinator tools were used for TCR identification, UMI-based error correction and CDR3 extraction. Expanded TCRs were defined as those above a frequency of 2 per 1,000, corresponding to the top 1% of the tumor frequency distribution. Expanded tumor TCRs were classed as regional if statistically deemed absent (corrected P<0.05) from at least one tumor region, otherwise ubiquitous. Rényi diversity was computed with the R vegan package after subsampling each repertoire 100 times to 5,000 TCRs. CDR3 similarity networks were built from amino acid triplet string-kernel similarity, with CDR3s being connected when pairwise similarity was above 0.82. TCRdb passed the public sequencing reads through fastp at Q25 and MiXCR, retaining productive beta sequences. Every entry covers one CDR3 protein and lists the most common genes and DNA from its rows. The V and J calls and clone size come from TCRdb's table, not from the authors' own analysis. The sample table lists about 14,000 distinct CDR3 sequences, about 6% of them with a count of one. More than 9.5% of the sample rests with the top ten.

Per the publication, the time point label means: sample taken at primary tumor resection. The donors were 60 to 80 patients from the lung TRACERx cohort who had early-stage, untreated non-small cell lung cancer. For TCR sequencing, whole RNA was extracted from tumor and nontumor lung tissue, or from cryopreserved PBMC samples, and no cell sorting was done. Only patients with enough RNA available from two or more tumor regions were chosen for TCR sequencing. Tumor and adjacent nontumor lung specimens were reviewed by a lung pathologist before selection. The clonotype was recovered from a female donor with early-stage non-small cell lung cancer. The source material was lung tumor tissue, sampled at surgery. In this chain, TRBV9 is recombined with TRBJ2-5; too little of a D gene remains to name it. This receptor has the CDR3 CASSPRGTEETQYF. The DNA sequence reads TGTGCCAGCAGCCCCCGAGGCACAGAAGAGACCCAGTACTTC.